These T cell receptor beta chains were read from a single sample in a study of blood T cell repertoires in COVID-19. Method: immunoSEQ multiplex PCR; TCRdb's copy keeps in-frame clones and lacks some. The profile shows roughly 120,000 clones, about 88% of them singletons. Sequenced sample: peripheral blood. These receptors were taken from a woman aged 45-60 years with acute or convalescent COVID-19. Both conserved end residues are part of each CDR3. The order of the fields is V gene, J gene, D gene, clone size, CDR3 protein, CDR3 DNA. A D gene is named only where the DNA matches it firmly. Clone size is shown for a subset of rows, as once, few, many or a class of expanded clone.

V: TRBV29-1
J: TRBJ2-5
D: .
size: .
CDR3: CSGRGSPQETQYF
DNA: TGCAGCGGCAGGGGTAGCCCTCAAGAGACCCAGTACTTC

V: TRBV11-1
J: TRBJ2-5
D: TRBD2
size: .
CDR3: CASSSTSGRTQETQYF
DNA: TGTGCCAGCAGCTCTACTAGCGGGCGTACACAAGAGACCCAGTACTTC

V: TRBV10-1
J: TRBJ2-2
D: TRBD1
size: .
CDR3: CASSRQGMVGELFF
DNA: TGCGCCAGCAGTAGACAGGGGATGGTCGGGGAGCTGTTTTTT

V: TRBV7-6
J: TRBJ2-7
D: .
size: .
CDR3: CASSLASDYEQYF
DNA: TGTGCCAGCAGCTTAGCGAGTGACTACGAGCAGTACTTC

V: TRBV3-1/TRBV3-2
J: TRBJ2-4
D: .
size: .
CDR3: CASTRGAKNIQYF
DNA: TGTGCCAGCACTAGGGGGGCCAAAAACATTCAGTACTTC

V: TRBV30
J: TRBJ2-5
D: .
size: .
CDR3: CAWSVVGRETQYF
DNA: TGTGCCTGGAGTGTAGTGGGCCGAGAGACCCAGTACTTC

V: TRBV3-1/TRBV3-2
J: TRBJ1-6
D: TRBD1
size: .
CDR3: CASSRSQGLNSPLHF
DNA: TGTGCCAGCAGCCGCTCACAGGGGTTGAATTCACCCCTCCACTTT

V: TRBV29-1
J: TRBJ1-1
D: .
size: .
CDR3: CSAEPQTGLNTEAFF
DNA: TGCAGCGCTGAACCCCAGACAGGCTTGAACACTGAAGCTTTCTTT

V: TRBV11-2
J: TRBJ2-7
D: TRBD2
size: .
CDR3: CASSLVRAGVGEQYF
DNA: TGTGCCAGCAGCTTAGTACGAGCGGGAGTGGGCGAGCAGTACTTC

V: TRBV6-5
J: TRBJ2-7
D: .
size: .
CDR3: CASSYLRRDSDEQYF
DNA: TGTGCCAGCAGTTACCTGCGGCGGGATAGCGACGAGCAGTACTTC

V: TRBV7-2
J: TRBJ2-5
D: TRBD2
size: .
CDR3: CASSSLAGGLVETQYF
DNA: TGTGCCAGCAGCTCCTTAGCGGGAGGGCTGGTGGAGACCCAGTACTTC

V: TRBV24-1
J: TRBJ1-1
D: .
size: once
CDR3: CATRDRMNTEAFF
DNA: TGTGCCACCAGGGACAGAATGAACACTGAAGCTTTCTTT

V: TRBV2
J: TRBJ2-1
D: TRBD2
size: .
CDR3: CASSLAGGPYNEQFF
DNA: TGTGCCAGCAGTTTAGCGGGAGGCCCCTACAATGAGCAGTTCTTC

V: TRBV6-6
J: TRBJ2-2
D: TRBD2
size: .
CDR3: CASSPAGLANTGELFF
DNA: TGTGCCAGCAGTCCCGCGGGACTAGCGAACACCGGGGAGCTGTTTTTT

V: TRBV5-1
J: TRBJ1-5
D: TRBD1
size: .
CDR3: CASSLGTDSNQPQHF
DNA: TGCGCCAGCAGCCTCGGGACAGATAGCAATCAGCCCCAGCATTTT

V: TRBV28
J: TRBJ1-4
D: .
size: .
CDR3: CATGATLNEKLFF
DNA: TGTGCCACTGGGGCAACACTCAATGAAAAACTGTTTTTT

V: TRBV11-3
J: TRBJ2-1
D: TRBD2
size: .
CDR3: CASSLEGGRGSYNEQFF
DNA: TGTGCCAGCAGCTTAGAGGGCGGGAGAGGCTCCTACAATGAGCAGTTCTTC

V: TRBV6-5
J: TRBJ2-7
D: .
size: .
CDR3: CASKTPGVYEQYF
DNA: TGTGCCAGCAAAACCCCAGGGGTTTACGAGCAGTACTTC

V: TRBV18
J: TRBJ1-3
D: TRBD1
size: .
CDR3: CASSPGALTGGFSGNTIYF
DNA: TGTGCCAGCTCACCGGGAGCCCTGACAGGGGGCTTCTCTGGAAACACCATATATTTT

V: TRBV6-1
J: TRBJ2-3
D: .
size: once
CDR3: CASSDPPLTDTQYF
DNA: TGTGCCAGCAGTGATCCTCCGTTAACAGATACGCAGTATTTT

V: TRBV2
J: TRBJ2-1
D: TRBD2
size: .
CDR3: CATKSGSSYNEQFF
DNA: TGTGCCACCAAGAGCGGGAGCTCCTACAATGAGCAGTTCTTC

V: TRBV18
J: TRBJ2-7
D: TRBD2
size: once
CDR3: CASSPSWGGDEQYF
DNA: TGTGCCAGCTCACCATCGTGGGGGGGGGACGAGCAGTACTTC

V: TRBV5-1
J: TRBJ1-1
D: .
size: .
CDR3: CASSWAQGGRTEAFF
DNA: TGCGCCAGCAGCTGGGCACAGGGAGGGAGGACTGAAGCTTTCTTT

V: TRBV7-9
J: TRBJ1-2
D: TRBD1
size: .
CDR3: CASRGDRGQGYGYTF
DNA: TGTGCCAGCAGAGGGGACAGGGGGCAGGGCTATGGCTACACCTTC

V: TRBV11-2
J: TRBJ2-2
D: .
size: .
CDR3: CASSLVISGELFF
DNA: TGTGCCAGCAGCTTAGTTATCTCCGGGGAGCTGTTTTTT

V: TRBV28
J: TRBJ2-1
D: TRBD2
size: .
CDR3: CASSLAGPYNEQFF
DNA: TGTGCCAGCTCCCTAGCGGGGCCCTACAATGAGCAGTTCTTC